The clone carrying this TCR beta chain was detected ten times or more. Its antigen is still unknown. The data originate from a study of T cells in Graves' hyperthyroidism and ophthalmopathy. Study summary: Prior to any treatment, at the point of initial diagnosis, peripheral blood was collected.

The study, taken as a whole, reports: Most thyroid clonotypes with frequency above 0.001 were detected in blood.

Amplification of TCR beta CDR3 regions was performed using RNA transcripts as template. When the TCR CDR3 underwent first-round RT-PCR, the HTBI primer set was used. MiXCR, applied by TCRdb to the multiplex PCR reads, yields one record per CDR3 protein. The sample contains fewer than 500,000 distinct CDR3 sequences, approximately 13% of which appear only once. CDR3 size: 15 residues. V shed 6 bases and J 3 bases; nucleotides not matched to a gene: 7. Germline CDR1 and CDR2: LGHDT and YNNKEL (reference sequence). The study enrolled patients aged 18 to 65 with newly diagnosed hyperthyroidism of under 2 months' duration. The authors took PBMCs from roughly 9.5 ml fresh peripheral blood.

The sample comprised blood. The chain combines TRBV3-1 with TRBJ2-5, with 10 bases aligning to TRBD2. The TCR sequence derives from a man aged 30 to 45 with Graves' hyperthyroidism that later progressed to Graves' ophthalmopathy. The CDR3 sequence: CASSPTLAGEETQYF. The CDR3 coding sequence is TGTGCCAGCAGTCCCACGCTAGCGGGGGAAGAGACCCAGTACTTC.